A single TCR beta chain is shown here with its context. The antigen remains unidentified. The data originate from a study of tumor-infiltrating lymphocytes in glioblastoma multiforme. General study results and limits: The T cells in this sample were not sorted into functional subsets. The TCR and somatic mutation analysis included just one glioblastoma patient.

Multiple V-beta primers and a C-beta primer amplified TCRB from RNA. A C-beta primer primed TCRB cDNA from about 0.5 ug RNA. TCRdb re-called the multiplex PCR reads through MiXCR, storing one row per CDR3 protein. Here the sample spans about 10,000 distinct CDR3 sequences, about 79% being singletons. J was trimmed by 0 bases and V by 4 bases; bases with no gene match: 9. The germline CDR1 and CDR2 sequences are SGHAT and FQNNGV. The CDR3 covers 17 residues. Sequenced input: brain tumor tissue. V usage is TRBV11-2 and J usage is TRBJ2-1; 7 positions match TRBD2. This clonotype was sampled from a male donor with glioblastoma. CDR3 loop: CASSSRGDGSSYNEQFF. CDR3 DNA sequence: TGTGCCAGCAGCTCACGGGGGGACGGGAGCTCCTACAATGAGCAGTTCTTC.